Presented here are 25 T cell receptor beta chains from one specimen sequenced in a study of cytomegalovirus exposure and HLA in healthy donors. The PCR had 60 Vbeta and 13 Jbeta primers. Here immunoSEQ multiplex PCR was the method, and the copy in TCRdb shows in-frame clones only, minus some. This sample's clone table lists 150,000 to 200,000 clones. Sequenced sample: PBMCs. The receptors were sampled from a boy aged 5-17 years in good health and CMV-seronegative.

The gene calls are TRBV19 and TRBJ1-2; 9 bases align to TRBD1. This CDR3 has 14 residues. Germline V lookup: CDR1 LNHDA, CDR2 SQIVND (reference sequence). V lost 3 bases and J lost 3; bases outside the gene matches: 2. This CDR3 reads CASSMWDRDYGYTF. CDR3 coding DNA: TGTGCCAGTAGTATGTGGGACAGGGACTATGGCTACACCTTC.

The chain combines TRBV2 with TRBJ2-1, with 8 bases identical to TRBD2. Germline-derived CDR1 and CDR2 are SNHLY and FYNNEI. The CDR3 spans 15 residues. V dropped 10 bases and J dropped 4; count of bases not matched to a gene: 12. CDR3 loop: CATKSELAAYNEQFF. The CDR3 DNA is TGTGCCACCAAGAGTGAACTAGCGGCTTACAATGAGCAGTTCTTC.

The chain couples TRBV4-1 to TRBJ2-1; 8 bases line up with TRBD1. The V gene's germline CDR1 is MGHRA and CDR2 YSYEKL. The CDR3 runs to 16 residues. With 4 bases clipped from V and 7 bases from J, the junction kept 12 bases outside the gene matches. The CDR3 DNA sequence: TGCGCCAGCAGCCGCCAGGCCGGACAGGGTGGGAATGAGCAGTTCTTC. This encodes CASSRQAGQGGNEQFF.

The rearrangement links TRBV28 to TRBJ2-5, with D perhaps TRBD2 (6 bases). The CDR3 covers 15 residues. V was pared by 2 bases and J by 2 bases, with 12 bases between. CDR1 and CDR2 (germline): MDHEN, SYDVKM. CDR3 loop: CASSLRTTFQETQYF. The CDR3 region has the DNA TGTGCCAGCAGTTTACGGACTACCTTTCAAGAGACCCAGTACTTC.

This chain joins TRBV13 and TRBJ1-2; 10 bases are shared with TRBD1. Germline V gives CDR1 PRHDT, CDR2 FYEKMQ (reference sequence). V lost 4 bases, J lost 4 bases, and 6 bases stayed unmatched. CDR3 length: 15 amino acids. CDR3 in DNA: TGTGCCAGCAGCTCCGGGACAGGGGTTGGCTATGGCTACACCTTC. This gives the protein CASSSGTGVGYGYTF.

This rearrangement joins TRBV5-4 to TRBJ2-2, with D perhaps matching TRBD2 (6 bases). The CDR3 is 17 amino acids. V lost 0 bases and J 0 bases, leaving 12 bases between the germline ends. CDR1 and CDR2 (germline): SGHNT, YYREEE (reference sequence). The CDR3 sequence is CASSLGLVISNTGELFF. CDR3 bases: TGTGCCAGCAGCTTGGGACTAGTAATATCGAACACCGGGGAGCTGTTTTTT.

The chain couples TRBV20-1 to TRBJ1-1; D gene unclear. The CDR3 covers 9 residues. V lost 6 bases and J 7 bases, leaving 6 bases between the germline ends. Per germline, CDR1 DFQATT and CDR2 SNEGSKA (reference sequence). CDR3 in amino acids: CSAGVEAFF. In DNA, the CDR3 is TGCAGTGCCGGGGTTGAAGCTTTCTTT.

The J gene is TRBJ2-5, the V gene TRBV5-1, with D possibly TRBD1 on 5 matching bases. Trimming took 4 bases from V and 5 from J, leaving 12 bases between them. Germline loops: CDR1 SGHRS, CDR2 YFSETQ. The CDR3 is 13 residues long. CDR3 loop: CASSDSLQETQYF. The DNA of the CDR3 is TGCGCCAGCAGCGACAGCCTTCAGGAGACCCAGTACTTC. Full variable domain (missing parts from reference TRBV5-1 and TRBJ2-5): KAGVTQTPRYLIKTRGQQVTLSCSPISGHRSVSWYQQTPGQGLQFLFEYFSETQRNKGNFPGRFSGRQFSNSRSEMNVSTLELGDSALYLCASSDSLQETQYFGPGTRLLVL.

CDR3 sequence reads: CASSPLLDREEGEQFF. DNA for the CDR3: TGTGCCAGCAGCCCCCTGTTGGACAGGGAGGAGGGTGAGCAGTTCTTC. V usage is TRBV5-6 and J usage is TRBJ2-1, with TRBD1 matching over 8 bases. V gave up 4 bases and J gave up 9 bases; unmatched junction bases: 15. The CDR3 has 16 amino acids. CDR1 is SGHDT and CDR2 is YYEEEE in the germline V gene.

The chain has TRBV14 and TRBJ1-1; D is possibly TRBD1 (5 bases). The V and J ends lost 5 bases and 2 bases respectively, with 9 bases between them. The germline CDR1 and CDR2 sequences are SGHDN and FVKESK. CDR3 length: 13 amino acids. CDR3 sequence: CASSIQGNTEAFF. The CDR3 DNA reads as TGTGCCAGCAGCATCCAGGGTAACACTGAAGCTTTCTTT.

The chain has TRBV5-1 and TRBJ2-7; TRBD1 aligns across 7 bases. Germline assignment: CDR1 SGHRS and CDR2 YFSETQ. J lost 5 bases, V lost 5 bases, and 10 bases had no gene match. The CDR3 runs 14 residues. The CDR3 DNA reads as TGCGCCAGCAGTAATTACGAAACAGGGGACGAGCAGTACTTC. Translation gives CASSNYETGDEQYF.

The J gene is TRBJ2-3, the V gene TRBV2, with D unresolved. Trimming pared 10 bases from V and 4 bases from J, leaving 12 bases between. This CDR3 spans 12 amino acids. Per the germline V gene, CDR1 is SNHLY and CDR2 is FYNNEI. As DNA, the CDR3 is TGTGCCAAAGCCCAGCGCGCAGATACGCAGTATTTT. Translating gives CAKAQRADTQYF.

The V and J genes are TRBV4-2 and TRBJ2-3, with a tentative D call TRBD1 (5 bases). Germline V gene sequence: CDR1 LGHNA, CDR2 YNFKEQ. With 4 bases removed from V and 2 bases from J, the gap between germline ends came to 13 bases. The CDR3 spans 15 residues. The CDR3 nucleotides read TGTGCCAGCAGCCTTTTAAGGGGCGACACAGATACGCAGTATTTT. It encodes CASSLLRGDTDTQYF.

In nucleotides, the CDR3 is TGTGCCAGCAGTCCCATCTACGAGCAGTACTTC. Encoded protein: CASSPIYEQYF. The rearrangement joins TRBV2 to TRBJ2-5; D ambiguous. The J call is in doubt because the DNA end fits TRBJ2-7 better. CDR3 size: 11 residues. Germline loops: CDR1 SNHLY, CDR2 FYNNEI.

DNA of the CDR3: TGTGCCAGCAGCTTCGCGGGAGAGACCCAGTACTTC. This codes for CASSFAGETQYF. The rearrangement links TRBV5-4 to TRBJ2-5, with a weak D call TRBD2 (5 bases). Germline V lookup: CDR1 SGHNT, CDR2 YYREEE (reference sequence). Trimming pared 2 bases from V and 4 bases from J, leaving 6 bases between. The CDR3 extends over 12 amino acids. The full variable domain, with the rest looked up from reference TRBV5-4 and TRBJ2-5, is ETGVTQSPTHLIKTRGQQVTLRCSSQSGHNTVSWYQQALGQGPQFIFQYYREEENGRGNFPPRFSGLQFPNYSSELNVNALELDDSALYLCASSFAGETQYFGPGTRLLVL.

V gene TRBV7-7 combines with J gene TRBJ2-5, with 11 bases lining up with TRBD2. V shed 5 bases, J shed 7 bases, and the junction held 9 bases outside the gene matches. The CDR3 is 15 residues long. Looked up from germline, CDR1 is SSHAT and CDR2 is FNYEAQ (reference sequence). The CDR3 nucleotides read TGTGCCAGCAGCGCATCTAGCGGGGGGCGGGGGACCCAGTACTTC. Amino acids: CASSASSGGRGTQYF.

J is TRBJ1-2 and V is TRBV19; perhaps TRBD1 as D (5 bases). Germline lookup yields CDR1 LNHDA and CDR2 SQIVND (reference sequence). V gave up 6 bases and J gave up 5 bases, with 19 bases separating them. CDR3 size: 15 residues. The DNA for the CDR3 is TGTGCCAGTAGCTCCGGGCCTCAGGGCGCGTATGGCTACACCTTC. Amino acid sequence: CASSSGPQGAYGYTF.

The CDR3 region has the DNA TGTGCCAGCAGTGAAGCGGGGTTGGGGCTTGGCTACACCTTC. Its protein is CASSEAGLGLGYTF. This chain joins TRBV2 and TRBJ1-2; TRBD1 is a possible D gene (5 bases). Per the germline V gene, CDR1 is SNHLY and CDR2 is FYNNEI. V shed 0 bases and J shed 7 bases, with 12 bases lying between them. The CDR3 spans 14 residues. Filled out from reference TRBV2 and TRBJ1-2, the complete variable domain reads EPEVTQTPSHQVTQMGQEVILRCVPISNHLYFYWYRQILGQKVEFLVSFYNNEISEKSEIFDDQFSVERPDGSNFTLKIRSTKLEDSAMYFCASSEAGLGLGYTFGSGTRLTVV.

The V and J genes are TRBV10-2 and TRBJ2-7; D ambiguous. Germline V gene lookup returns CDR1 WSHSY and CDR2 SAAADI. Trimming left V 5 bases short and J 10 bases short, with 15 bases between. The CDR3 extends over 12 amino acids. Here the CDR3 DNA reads TGCGCCAGCAGTACGAACCTCGAGGTACAGTACTTC. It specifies CASSTNLEVQYF.

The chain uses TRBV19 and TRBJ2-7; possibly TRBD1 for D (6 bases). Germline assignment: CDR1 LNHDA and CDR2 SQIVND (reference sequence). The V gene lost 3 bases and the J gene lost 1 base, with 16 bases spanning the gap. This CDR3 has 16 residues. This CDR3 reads CASSILSGDPSYEQYF. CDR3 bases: TGTGCCAGTAGTATTTTGTCAGGGGACCCATCCTACGAGCAGTACTTC.

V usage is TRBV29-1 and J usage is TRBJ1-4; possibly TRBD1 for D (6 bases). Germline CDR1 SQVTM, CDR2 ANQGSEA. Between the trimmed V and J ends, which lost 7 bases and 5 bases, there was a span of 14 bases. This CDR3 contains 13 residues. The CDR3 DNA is TGCAGCGCGTTGGACAGCACGAATGAAAAACTGTTTTTT. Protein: CSALDSTNEKLFF.

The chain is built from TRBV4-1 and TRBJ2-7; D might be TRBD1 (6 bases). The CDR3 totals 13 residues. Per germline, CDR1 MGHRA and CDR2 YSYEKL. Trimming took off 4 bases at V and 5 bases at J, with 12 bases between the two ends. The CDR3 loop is CASSLGTTDEQYF. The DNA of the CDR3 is TGCGCCAGCAGCCTGGGGACAACCGACGAGCAGTACTTC.

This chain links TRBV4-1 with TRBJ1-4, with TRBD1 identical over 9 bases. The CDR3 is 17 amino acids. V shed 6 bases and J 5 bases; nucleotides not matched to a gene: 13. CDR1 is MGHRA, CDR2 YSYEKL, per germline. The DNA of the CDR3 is TGCGCCAGCAGTACCCGGGACAGGGAGGGGAGCAATGAAAAACTGTTTTTT. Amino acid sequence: CASSTRDREGSNEKLFF.

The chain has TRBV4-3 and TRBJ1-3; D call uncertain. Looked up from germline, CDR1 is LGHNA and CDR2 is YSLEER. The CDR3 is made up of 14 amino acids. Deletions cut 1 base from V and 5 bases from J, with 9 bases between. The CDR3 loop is CASSQGGGRNTIYF. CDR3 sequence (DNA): TGCGCCAGCAGCCAAGGGGGAGGGCGAAACACCATATATTTT.

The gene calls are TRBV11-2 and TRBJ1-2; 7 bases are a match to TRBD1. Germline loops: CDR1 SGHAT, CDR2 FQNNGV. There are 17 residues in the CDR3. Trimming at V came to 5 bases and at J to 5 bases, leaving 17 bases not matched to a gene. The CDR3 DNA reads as TGTGCCAGCAGCGCGGGGGGCCGACAGGGCAGCTGGTATGGCTACACCTTC. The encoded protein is CASSAGGRQGSWYGYTF.